The clone carrying this T cell receptor (beta chain) was picked up one time. Trimming cost V 4 bases and J 5 bases; bases outside gene matches: 6. CDR1 SGHTA and CDR2 FQGNSA come from the germline V gene. The CDR3 is 15 residues long. The protocol was immunoSEQ multiplex PCR, while the TCRdb copy is restricted to in-frame clones and leaves out a portion. Seen here are tens of thousands of clones, roughly 89% observed once, and the top ten hold roughly 19%. This record comes from a study of blood T cell repertoires in COVID-19. The material sequenced was peripheral blood. This sequence joins TRBV7-2 and TRBJ2-5, with 11 positions matching TRBD2. The sequence was collected from a woman at least 80 years old with acute or convalescent COVID-19. CDR3 sequence: CASSSTSGSAETQYF. The CDR3 DNA is TGTGCCAGCAGCTCCACTAGCGGGAGTGCGGAGACCCAGTACTTC.